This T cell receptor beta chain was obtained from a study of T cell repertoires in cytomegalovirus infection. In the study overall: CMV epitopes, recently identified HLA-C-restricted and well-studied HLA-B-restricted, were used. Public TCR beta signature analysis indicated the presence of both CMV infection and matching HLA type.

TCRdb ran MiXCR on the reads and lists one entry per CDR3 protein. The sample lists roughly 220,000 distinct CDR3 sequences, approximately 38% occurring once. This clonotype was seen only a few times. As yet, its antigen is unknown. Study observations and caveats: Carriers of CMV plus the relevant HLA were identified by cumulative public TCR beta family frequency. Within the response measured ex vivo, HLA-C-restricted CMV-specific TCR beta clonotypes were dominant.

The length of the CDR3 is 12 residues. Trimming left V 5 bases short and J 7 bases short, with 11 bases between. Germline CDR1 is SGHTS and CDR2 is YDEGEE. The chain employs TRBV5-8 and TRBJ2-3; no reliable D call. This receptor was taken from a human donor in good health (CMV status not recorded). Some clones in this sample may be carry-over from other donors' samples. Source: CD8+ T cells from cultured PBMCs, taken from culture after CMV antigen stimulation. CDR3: CASSPSGNTQYF. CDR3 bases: TGTGCCAGCAGTCCCTCAGGAAATACGCAGTATTTT.